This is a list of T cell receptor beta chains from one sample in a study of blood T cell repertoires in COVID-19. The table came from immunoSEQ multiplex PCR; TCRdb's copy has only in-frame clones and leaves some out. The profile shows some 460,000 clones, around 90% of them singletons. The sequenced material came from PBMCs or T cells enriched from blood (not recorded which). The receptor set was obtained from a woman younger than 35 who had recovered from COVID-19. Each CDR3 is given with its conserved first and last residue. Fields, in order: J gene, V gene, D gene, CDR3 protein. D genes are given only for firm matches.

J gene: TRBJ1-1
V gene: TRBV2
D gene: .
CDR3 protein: CASMGPQGMVTEAFF

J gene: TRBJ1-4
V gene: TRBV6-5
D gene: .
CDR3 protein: CAGSQGPNEKLFF

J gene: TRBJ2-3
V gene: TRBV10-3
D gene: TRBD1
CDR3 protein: CAIGNRGQLAADTQYF

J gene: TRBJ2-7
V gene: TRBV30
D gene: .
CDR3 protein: CAWSRTAAFAGESYEQYF

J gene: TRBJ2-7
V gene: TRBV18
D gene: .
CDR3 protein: CASSPGPPYEQYF

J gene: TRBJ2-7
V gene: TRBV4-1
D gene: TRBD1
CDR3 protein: CASSPRDRGGSYEQYF

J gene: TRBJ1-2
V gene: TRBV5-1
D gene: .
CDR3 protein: CASSLDRTNYGYTF

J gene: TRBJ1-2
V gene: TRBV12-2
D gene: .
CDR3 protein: CASRLGCRHNYGYTF

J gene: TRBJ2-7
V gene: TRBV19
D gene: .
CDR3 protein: CASSSLIRDVGQYF

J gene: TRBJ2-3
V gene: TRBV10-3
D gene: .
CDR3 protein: CAISLQGGDTDTQYF

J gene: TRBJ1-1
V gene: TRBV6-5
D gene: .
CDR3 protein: CATRREYTEAFF

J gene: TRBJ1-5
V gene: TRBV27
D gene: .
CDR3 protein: CASSSSGSISNQPQHF

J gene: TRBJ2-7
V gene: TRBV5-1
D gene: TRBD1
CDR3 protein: CASSLAGTGGSEEQYF

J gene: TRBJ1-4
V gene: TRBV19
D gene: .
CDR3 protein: CASTGKANEKLFF

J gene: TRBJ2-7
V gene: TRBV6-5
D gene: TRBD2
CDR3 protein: CASSSGGALGYEQYF

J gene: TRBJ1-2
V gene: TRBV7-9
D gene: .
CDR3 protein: CASSGLKGDGYTF

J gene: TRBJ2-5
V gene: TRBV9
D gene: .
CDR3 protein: CASSSPDGLNETQYF

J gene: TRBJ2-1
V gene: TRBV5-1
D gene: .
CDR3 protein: CASTVAGEQFF

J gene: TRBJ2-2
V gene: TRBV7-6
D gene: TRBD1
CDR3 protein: CASSLRTGGNTGELFF

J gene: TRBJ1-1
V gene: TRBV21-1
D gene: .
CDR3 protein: CASSRGLPNTEAFF

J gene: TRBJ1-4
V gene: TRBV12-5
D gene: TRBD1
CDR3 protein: CASGWGTGGNEKLFF

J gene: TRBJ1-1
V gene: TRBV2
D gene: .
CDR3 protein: CASRVGHFSTEAFF

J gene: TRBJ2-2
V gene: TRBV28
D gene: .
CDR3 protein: CASSVISWGGLTGELFF

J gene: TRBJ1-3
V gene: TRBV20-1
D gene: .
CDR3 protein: CSAGGYLTGNTIYF

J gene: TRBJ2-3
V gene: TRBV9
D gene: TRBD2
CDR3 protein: CASSDSGGTDTQYF

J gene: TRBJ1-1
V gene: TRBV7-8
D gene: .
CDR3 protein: CASSLQGGTLKGTEAFF

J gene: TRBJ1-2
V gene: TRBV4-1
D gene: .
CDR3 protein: CASSQLGLKYNGYTF

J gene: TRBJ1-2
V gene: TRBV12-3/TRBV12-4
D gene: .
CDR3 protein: CASSAGLKGYTF

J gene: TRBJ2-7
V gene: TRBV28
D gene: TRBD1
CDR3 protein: CASSFRQGSSYEQYF

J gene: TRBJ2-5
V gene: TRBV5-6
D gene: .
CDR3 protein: CASSLAETQYF

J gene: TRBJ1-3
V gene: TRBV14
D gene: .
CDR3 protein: CASSLQASGNTIYF

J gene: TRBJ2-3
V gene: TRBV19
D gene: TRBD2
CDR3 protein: CASRAGGLDTDTQYF

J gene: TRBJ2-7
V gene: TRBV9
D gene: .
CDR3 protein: CASSPSGVPYEQYF

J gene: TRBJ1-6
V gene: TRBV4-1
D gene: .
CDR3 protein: CASSQAIQGTLHF

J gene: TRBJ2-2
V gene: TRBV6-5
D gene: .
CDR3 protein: CASKGGELFF

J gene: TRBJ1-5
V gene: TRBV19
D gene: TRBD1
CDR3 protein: CASSSTGGEYYQGQPQHF

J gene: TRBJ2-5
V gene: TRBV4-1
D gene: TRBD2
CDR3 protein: CASSPLFLAGGQETQYF

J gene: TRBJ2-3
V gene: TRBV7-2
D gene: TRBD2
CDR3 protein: CASSDSRGGPLTDTQYF

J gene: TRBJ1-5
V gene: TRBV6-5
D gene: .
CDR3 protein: CASINRGGDQPQHF

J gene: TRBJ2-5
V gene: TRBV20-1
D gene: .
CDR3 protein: CSARSPETQYF

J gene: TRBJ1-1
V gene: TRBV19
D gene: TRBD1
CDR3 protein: CASSIRGQGDTEAFF

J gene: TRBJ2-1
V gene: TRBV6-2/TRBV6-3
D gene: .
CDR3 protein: CASSYSRPGTNEQFF

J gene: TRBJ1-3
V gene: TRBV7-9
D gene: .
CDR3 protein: CASSLVQNRRNTIYF

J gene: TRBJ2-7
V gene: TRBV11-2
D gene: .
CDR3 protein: CASSLFRVYEQYF

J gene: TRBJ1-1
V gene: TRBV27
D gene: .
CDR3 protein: CASRKLGGRSLNTEAFF

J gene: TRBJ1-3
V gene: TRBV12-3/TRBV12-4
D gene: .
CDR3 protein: CASSFRRANTIYF

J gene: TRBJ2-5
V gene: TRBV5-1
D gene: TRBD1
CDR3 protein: CASSFGTGGAGETQYF

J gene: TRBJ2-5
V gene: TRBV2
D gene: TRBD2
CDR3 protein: CASSVELAGGQETQYF

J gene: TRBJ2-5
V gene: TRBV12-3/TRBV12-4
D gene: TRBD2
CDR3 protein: CASSRSGGKTQYF

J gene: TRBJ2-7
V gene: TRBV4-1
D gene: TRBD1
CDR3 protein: CASSRGQGGNEQYF

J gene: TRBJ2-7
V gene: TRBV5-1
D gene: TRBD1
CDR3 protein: CASSLRTGLEQYF

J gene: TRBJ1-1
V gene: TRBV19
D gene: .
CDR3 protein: CASSIQGKDAEAFF

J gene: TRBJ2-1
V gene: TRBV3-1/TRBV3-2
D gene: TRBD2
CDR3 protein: CASSQGEGTEQFF

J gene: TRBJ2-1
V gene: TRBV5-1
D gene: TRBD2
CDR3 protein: CASSAQRDYNEQFF

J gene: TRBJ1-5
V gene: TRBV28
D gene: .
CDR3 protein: CAFGGGNQPQHF

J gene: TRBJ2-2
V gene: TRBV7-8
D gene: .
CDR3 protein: CASSLFGKAAAYNTGELFF

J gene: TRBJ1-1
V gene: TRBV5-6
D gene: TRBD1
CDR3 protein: CASSFRGRSTEAFF

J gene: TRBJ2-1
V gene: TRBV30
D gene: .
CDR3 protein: CAWNTAGAKDEQFF

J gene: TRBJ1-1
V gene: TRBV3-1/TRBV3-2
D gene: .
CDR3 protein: CASSQEKAQAAFF